What follows are 26 T cell receptor beta chains derived from one specimen sequenced in a study of CD8 T cells in ankylosing spondylitis. TCRdb reprocessed the 5' RACE reads via MiXCR and lists one record per CDR3 protein. The sample lists over 25,000 distinct CDR3 sequences, roughly 7.9% seen once, with almost 30% in the top ten. The sample taken for sequencing was blood. Every receptor here comes from a male donor with ankylosing spondylitis or in good health (not recorded which).

This clonotype was seen more than once but under ten times. The J gene is TRBJ2-5, the V gene TRBV27; unclear D gene. The CDR3 runs to 15 residues. V was pared by 3 bases and J by 5 bases, with 16 bases between. Germline CDR1 MNHEY, CDR2 SMNVEV (reference sequence). CDR3 sequence: CASSFKGLAGETQYF. The CDR3 region has the DNA TGTGCCAGCAGTTTTAAGGGTTTGGCTGGCGAGACCCAGTACTTC.

This sequence joins TRBV18 and TRBJ2-2; no reliable D call. The germline V gene has CDR1 KGHSH and CDR2 LQKENI. The CDR3 contains 15 residues. Between the trimmed V and J ends, which lost 2 bases and 1 base, there was a span of 8 bases. The CDR3 DNA reads TGTGCCAGCTCACCAAGGCGGCAGAACACCGGGGAGCTGTTTTTT. Encoded protein: CASSPRRQNTGELFF.

The rearrangement links TRBV9 to TRBJ1-1; D remains ambiguous. V lost 0 bases to trimming and J lost 1 base, with 4 bases between them. CDR3 size: 13 residues. The germline CDR1 and CDR2 sequences are SGDLS and YYNGEE. The CDR3 protein is CASSVAQNTEAFF. In DNA form, the CDR3 reads TGTGCCAGCAGCGTAGCTCAGAACACTGAAGCTTTCTTT.

As for this clonotype: Germline and junction disagree at one end, which may indicate a read error. The chain joins TRBV7-2 to TRBJ2-2, with D possibly TRBD2 on 5 matching bases. Germline assignment: CDR1 SGHTA and CDR2 FQGNSA. This CDR3 comprises 13 residues. The CDR3 nucleotides are TGTGCCAGCAGCTTATTGAACACCGGGGTGCTGTTTTTT. Encoded protein: CASSLLNTGVLFF.

In this sample, this clonotype turned up a few times. The V gene is TRBV30, the J gene TRBJ2-7; 7 bases map to TRBD2. The CDR3 contains 14 residues. Germline V gives CDR1 GTSNPN, CDR2 SVGIG (reference sequence). Unmatched junction bases numbered 13, after V lost 4 bases and J lost 7 bases. CDR3 loop: CAWKGTGGSGEQYF. The DNA for the CDR3 is TGTGCCTGGAAGGGAACGGGAGGATCGGGGGAGCAGTACTTC.

This clonotype came up many times. This chain links TRBV6-5 with TRBJ2-1, with unresolved D. Germline CDR1 and CDR2: MNHEY and SVGAGI. The ends were cut back, 5 bases at V and 0 bases at J, with 5 bases in the middle. CDR3 length: 13 amino acids. DNA for the CDR3: TGTGCCAGCAGTGCGAACTCCTACAATGAGCAGTTCTTC. This encodes CASSANSYNEQFF.

This clonotype was detected ten times or more. V is TRBV5-1 and J is TRBJ2-5; D tentatively fits TRBD1 or TRBD2 (5 bases each). The CDR3 consists of 14 residues. Germline-derived CDR1 and CDR2 are SGHRS and YFSETQ. Trimming took 4 bases from V and 5 from J, leaving 15 bases between them. The CDR3 region is CASSTEMGPETQYF. CDR3 DNA sequence: TGCGCCAGCAGCACAGAAATGGGACCGGAGACCCAGTACTTC.

This clonotype has a handful of counts. The chain carries TRBV14 and TRBJ2-1; 15 bases are shared with TRBD2. CDR3 length equals 21 residues. V gave up 3 bases and J gave up 0 bases; unmatched junction bases: 12. The germline V gene has CDR1 SGHDN and CDR2 FVKESK. Here the CDR3 DNA reads TGTGCCAGCAGCCAGAGGCCCTGGACTAGCGGGGGGGTGACCTCCTACAATGAGCAGTTCTTC. Protein sequence: CASSQRPWTSGGVTSYNEQFF.

This clonotype was observed a few times. This sequence joins TRBV11-2 and TRBJ2-2; D is tentatively TRBD1 or TRBD2 (5 bases each). This CDR3 contains 14 residues. Germline-derived CDR1 and CDR2 are SGHAT and FQNNGV. Between the trimmed V and J ends, which lost 2 bases and 6 bases, there was a span of 10 bases. The CDR3 sequence is CASSLSRGPGELFF. DNA of the CDR3: TGTGCCAGCAGCTTAAGTCGGGGACCCGGGGAGCTGTTTTTT.

This clonotype was observed many times. The V gene is TRBV7-9, the J gene TRBJ2-1; D not certain. The CDR3 extends over 14 amino acids. The V and J ends lost 6 bases and 7 bases respectively, with 16 bases between them. The germline V gene has CDR1 SEHNR and CDR2 FQNEAQ (reference sequence). This CDR3 reads CASSLLLGVNEQFF. The CDR3 coding sequence is TGTGCCAGCAGTCTACTACTCGGAGTAAATGAGCAGTTCTTC.

This clonotype has a count of ten or more. The chain joins TRBV29-1 to TRBJ1-3; weak D call: TRBD1 (5 bases). The CDR3 covers 14 residues. The V end lost 3 bases, the J end lost 4 bases, and 13 bases lay between the germline ends. Looked up from germline, CDR1 is SQVTM and CDR2 is ANQGSEA. For the CDR3, the DNA is TGCAGCGTTGATTTAACAGGTGCGGGAAACACCATATATTTT. Amino acids: CSVDLTGAGNTIYF.

This clonotype has only a few counts. V is TRBV5-1 and J is TRBJ2-1; D is undetermined. CDR1 and CDR2 from the germline V gene are SGHRS and YFSETQ. Trimming removed 0 bases at V and 8 bases at J, with 15 bases between. The CDR3 consists of 15 residues. The CDR3 region is CASSLEHLIGDEQFF. The CDR3 DNA sequence: TGCGCCAGCAGCTTGGAACACCTGATTGGGGATGAGCAGTTCTTC.

This clonotype was seen many times. The gene calls are TRBV27 and TRBJ2-1; 11 positions match TRBD2. The CDR3 length is 14 residues. Per germline, CDR1 MNHEY and CDR2 SMNVEV (reference sequence). Trimming took 6 bases from V and 8 from J; bases not matched to a gene: 6. The DNA of the CDR3 is TGTGCCAGCAGCCCCGGGACTAGCGGTTATGAGCAGTTCTTC. Translated: CASSPGTSGYEQFF.

This clonotype was found a few times. V usage is TRBV5-1 and J usage is TRBJ2-3; D gene uncertain. The germline V gene has CDR1 SGHRS and CDR2 YFSETQ. The CDR3 has 13 residues. V was clipped by 0 bases and J by 6 bases, with 8 bases between them. CDR3 sequence: CASSLDILDTQYF. DNA of the CDR3: TGCGCCAGCAGCTTGGACATCCTCGATACGCAGTATTTT.

This chain connects TRBV24-1 to TRBJ1-2; D call uncertain. The CDR3 totals 12 residues. Deletions cut 4 bases from V and 2 bases from J, with 4 bases between. Germline V CDR1 and CDR2: KGHDR, SFDVKD. The CDR3 DNA is TGTGCCACCAGTGACGGAAACTATGGCTACACCTTC. Residues: CATSDGNYGYTF.

This clonotype showed up just a few times. The V gene is TRBV7-2, the J gene TRBJ1-1; TRBD1 might be the D (5 bases). Between the trimmed V and J ends, which lost 5 bases and 4 bases, there was a span of 11 bases. CDR1 and CDR2 (germline): SGHTA, FQGNSA. CDR3 length: 13 amino acids. As DNA, the CDR3 is TGTGCCAGCAGCCAGGAGAGGGGCACTGAAGCTTTCTTT. As protein: CASSQERGTEAFF.

The V gene is TRBV1, the J gene TRBJ2-2; whether TRBD1, the table's D call, matches the DNA was not checked. TRBV1 is annotated as a pseudogene. The CDR3 is 16 residues long. The CDR3 spells CTSSASAGTVTGELFF. The CDR3 DNA reads TGCACCAGCAGCGCCTCGGCGGGGACGGTCACCGGGGAGCTGTTTTTT.

This chain links TRBV20-1 with TRBJ2-3; D is possibly TRBD2 (6 bases). CDR1 is DFQATT, CDR2 SNEGSKA, per germline (reference sequence). The CDR3 sequence is 17 residues long. Trimming stripped 6 bases from V and 0 bases from J, with 22 bases between. The CDR3 is CSAPDPKTRTSTDTQYF. The CDR3, as DNA: TGCAGTGCCCCAGACCCGAAGACTAGAACCAGCACAGATACGCAGTATTTT.

This clonotype was seen many times. The chain is built from TRBV12-3 or TRBV12-4 and TRBJ2-7; D may be TRBD2 (5 bases). CDR3 size: 13 residues. Trimming removed 1 base from V and 7 bases from J, with 11 bases in between. The chain's CDR3 is CASSLVASGEQYV. CDR3 sequence (DNA): TGTGCCAGCAGTTTAGTGGCCTCGGGGGAGCAGTACGTC.

This clonotype was detected only a few times. The V call is TRBV28, the J call TRBJ2-3, with 8 bases aligning to TRBD1. J gave up 6 bases and V 3 bases, and 8 bases lay outside the gene matches. The CDR3 consists of 15 residues. Germline V gives CDR1 MDHEN, CDR2 SYDVKM. The CDR3 DNA reads TGTGCCAGCAGTTTTAGCGCAGGGGGCGGGGATACGCAGTATTTT. The encoded protein is CASSFSAGGGDTQYF.

The rearrangement joins TRBV7-9 to TRBJ1-5; D gene ambiguous. Germline V lookup: CDR1 SEHNR, CDR2 FQNEAQ (reference sequence). The CDR3 is made up of 13 amino acids. The V gene lost 1 base and the J gene lost 8 bases, with 9 bases spanning the gap. Written as DNA, the CDR3 is TGTGCCAGCAGCTTAGGGTCGGTCGAGCCCCAGCATTTT. This encodes CASSLGSVEPQHF.

This clonotype showed up just a few times. J is TRBJ2-1 and V is TRBV20-1; no definite D call. The CDR3 runs to 13 residues. The ends were cut back, 3 bases at V and 4 bases at J, with 10 bases in the middle. In germline, CDR1 is DFQATT, CDR2 SNEGSKA (reference sequence). The CDR3 DNA follows: TGCAGTGCTAGTGTGGGATCTTACAATGAGCAGTTCTTC. Residues: CSASVGSYNEQFF.

This clonotype has more than one count but fewer than ten. This rearrangement joins TRBV11-2 to TRBJ2-1, with TRBD1 as a possible D gene (5 bases). Trimming left V 3 bases short and J 4 bases short, with 7 bases between. The CDR3 covers 13 residues. Germline V gene lookup returns CDR1 SGHAT and CDR2 FQNNGV. The CDR3 loop reads CASSFQGYNEQFF. The DNA of the CDR3 is TGTGCCAGCAGCTTCCAGGGTTACAATGAGCAGTTCTTC.

The V gene is TRBV20-1, the J gene TRBJ2-1; D gene unclear. The ends were cut back, 2 bases at V and 4 bases at J, with 12 bases in the middle. CDR3 length: 14 residues. Germline CDR1 and CDR2: DFQATT and SNEGSKA (reference sequence). CDR3 region: CSARPGRAYNEQFF. CDR3 coding DNA: TGCAGTGCTAGACCCGGACGAGCGTACAATGAGCAGTTCTTC.

This clonotype was observed many times. The DNA for the CDR3 is TGCGCCAGCAGCCAAGATAGAGGGGCTTCCCCTGGGGCCAACGTCCTGACTTTC. Amino acid sequence: CASSQDRGASPGANVLTF. This chain connects TRBV4-1 to TRBJ2-6; perhaps D is TRBD1 or TRBD2 (5 bases each). CDR1 is MGHRA and CDR2 is YSYEKL in the germline V gene. This CDR3 is 18 amino acids long. Between the trimmed V and J ends, which lost 0 bases and 2 bases, there was a span of 14 bases.

This clonotype was detected many times. CDR3 sequence reads: CASSDRGIRDPYNEQFF. The CDR3 nucleotides read TGTGCCAGCAGTGACAGGGGGATCCGGGACCCTTACAATGAGCAGTTCTTC. J is TRBJ2-1 and V is TRBV6-2 or TRBV6-3; 9 bases line up with TRBD1. Germline assignment: CDR1 MNHEY and CDR2 SVGEGT. The CDR3 contains 17 residues. V lost 5 bases, J lost 4 bases, and 12 bases stayed unmatched.